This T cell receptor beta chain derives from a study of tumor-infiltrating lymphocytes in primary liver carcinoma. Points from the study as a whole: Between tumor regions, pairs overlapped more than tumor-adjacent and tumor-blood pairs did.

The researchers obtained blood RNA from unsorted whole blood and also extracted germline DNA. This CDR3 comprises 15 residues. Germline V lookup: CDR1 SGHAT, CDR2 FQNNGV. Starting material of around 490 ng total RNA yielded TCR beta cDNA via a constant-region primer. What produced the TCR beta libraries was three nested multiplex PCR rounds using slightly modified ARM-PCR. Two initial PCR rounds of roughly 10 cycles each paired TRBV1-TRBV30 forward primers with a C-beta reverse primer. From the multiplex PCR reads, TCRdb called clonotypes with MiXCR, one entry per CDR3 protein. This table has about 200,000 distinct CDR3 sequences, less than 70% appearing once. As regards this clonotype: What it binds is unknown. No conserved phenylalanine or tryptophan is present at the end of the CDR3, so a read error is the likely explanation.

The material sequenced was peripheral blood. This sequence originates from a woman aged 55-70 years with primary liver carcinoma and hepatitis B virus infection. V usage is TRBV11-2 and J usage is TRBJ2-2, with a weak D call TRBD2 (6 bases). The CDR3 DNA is TGTGCTAGCAGCTTAATGCTAGCGAACACCGGGGGGCTGTTTCTT. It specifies CASSLMLANTGGLFL.